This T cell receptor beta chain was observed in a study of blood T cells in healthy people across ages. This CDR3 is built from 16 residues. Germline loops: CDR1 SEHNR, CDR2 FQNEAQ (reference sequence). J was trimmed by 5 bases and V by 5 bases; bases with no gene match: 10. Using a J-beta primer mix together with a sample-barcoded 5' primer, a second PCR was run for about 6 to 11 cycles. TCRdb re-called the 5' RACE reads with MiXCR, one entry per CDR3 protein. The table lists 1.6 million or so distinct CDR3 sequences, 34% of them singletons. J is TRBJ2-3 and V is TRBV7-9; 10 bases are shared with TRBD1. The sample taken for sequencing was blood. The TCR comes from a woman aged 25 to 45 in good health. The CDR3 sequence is CASSLRRGTGEDTQYF. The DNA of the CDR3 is TGTGCCAGCAGCCTCAGACGCGGGACAGGGGAAGATACGCAGTATTTT.